These 30 T cell receptor beta chains originate from one sample sequenced in a study of T-cell reconstitution after alpha-beta-depleted transplantation in children. Unique molecular identifiers were used in preparing the TCRbeta library. Each CDR3 protein gets one entry after TCRdb re-called the PCR reads with MiXCR. The table has more than 45,000 distinct CDR3 sequences, about 47% seen once. Material: peripheral blood, obtained before TCRalphabeta/CD19-depleted stem cell transplant. The source of these receptors is a boy younger than two with SCID, due to receive a stem cell transplant.

The rearrangement links TRBV7-9 to TRBJ2-7, with D uncertain. CDR3 length: 12 residues. V lost 1 base and J 7 bases, leaving 8 bases between the germline ends. Germline V CDR1 and CDR2: SEHNR, FQNEAQ (reference sequence). CDR3 amino acids: CASSLGREEQYF. CDR3 coding DNA: TGTGCCAGCAGCTTAGGACGAGAGGAGCAGTACTTC.

This clonotype was counted at least ten times. The chain couples TRBV9 to TRBJ2-6; no firm D call. CDR1 and CDR2 from the germline V gene are SGDLS and YYNGEE. Trimming took off 1 base at V and 4 bases at J, with 6 bases between the two ends. The CDR3 sequence is 14 residues long. The CDR3 protein is CASSVLSGANVLTF. CDR3 nucleotides: TGTGCCAGCAGCGTATTATCCGGGGCCAACGTCCTGACTTTC.

The rearrangement links TRBV6-1 to TRBJ2-5; possible D gene TRBD2, 5 bases. The CDR3 has 13 residues. CDR1 is MNHNS and CDR2 is SASEGT in the germline V gene. V shed 7 bases and J shed 5 bases, with 14 bases lying between them. Written as DNA, the CDR3 is TGTGCCAGCACGCTGTCCTGGAGGGAGACCCAGTACTTC. As protein: CASTLSWRETQYF.

This rearrangement joins TRBV5-1 to TRBJ2-2; D is perhaps TRBD1 (6 bases). V was pared by 0 bases and J by 7 bases, with 13 bases between. The V gene's germline CDR1 is SGHRS and CDR2 YFSETQ. The CDR3 is 15 residues long. The CDR3 region has the DNA TGCGCCAGCAGCTTGGCTACAGGGCAGAACGGGGAGCTGTTTTTT. Its protein is CASSLATGQNGELFF.

This clonotype was counted between two and nine times. The chain is built from TRBV28 and TRBJ2-7, with a tentative D call TRBD1 (6 bases). From germline, CDR1 is MDHEN and CDR2 SYDVKM. The length of the CDR3 is 13 residues. Deletions cut 2 bases from V and 4 bases from J, with 9 bases between. The CDR3 DNA reads TGTGCCAGCAGTTTAGATACAGGGTACGAGCAGTACTTC. Translation: CASSLDTGYEQYF.

The chain joins TRBV20-1 to TRBJ2-2; 7 nucleotides align to TRBD1. The CDR3 loop spans 15 amino acids. The germline gives CDR1 DFQATT, CDR2 SNEGSKA (reference sequence). V was clipped by 3 bases and J by 4 bases; unmatched bases: 8. CDR3 residues: CSARVTGVPTGELFF. CDR3 nucleotide sequence: TGCAGTGCTAGGGTTACAGGGGTTCCCACCGGGGAGCTGTTTTTT.

This clonotype was counted between two and nine times. The rearrangement links TRBV6-5 to TRBJ2-7; no reliable D call. The V and J ends lost 5 bases and 7 bases respectively, with 18 bases between them. Looked up from germline, CDR1 is MNHEY and CDR2 is SVGAGI. CDR3 length equals 14 residues. In DNA, the CDR3 is TGTGCCAGCAGTCCCCGGACCCTTTCGGTTGAGCAGTACTTC. Translation gives CASSPRTLSVEQYF.

The chain joins TRBV6-5 to TRBJ1-1, with D possibly being TRBD1 (5 bases). V lost 4 bases, J lost 0 bases, and 12 bases lay in between. The CDR3 runs to 15 residues. The germline V gene has CDR1 MNHEY and CDR2 SVGAGI. The CDR3 coding sequence is TGTGCCAGCAGTTCCCTAGACAGTGTGAACACTGAAGCTTTCTTT. Residues: CASSSLDSVNTEAFF.

This clonotype was observed a few times. The chain joins TRBV5-6 to TRBJ1-2; maybe TRBD1 (6 bases). Germline loops: CDR1 SGHDT, CDR2 YYEEEE. This CDR3 is built from 14 residues. Trimming removed 0 bases at V and 7 bases at J, with 13 bases between. This chain's CDR3 is CASSLEGDARGYTF. DNA for the CDR3: TGTGCCAGCAGCTTGGAGGGGGACGCGCGTGGCTACACCTTC.

The V gene is TRBV5-1, the J gene TRBJ1-4, with D uncertain. The germline V gene has CDR1 SGHRS and CDR2 YFSETQ. CDR3 length: 16 residues. Trimming shortened V by 4 bases and J by 0 bases, and 13 bases separated the two germline ends. CDR3 sequence reads: CASSPSKRATNEKLFF. For the CDR3, the DNA is TGCGCCAGCAGCCCGAGCAAGAGGGCAACTAATGAAAAACTGTTTTTT.

V is TRBV3-1 and J is TRBJ1-5; 10 bases are a match to TRBD1. CDR3 length equals 15 residues. V lost 1 base to trimming and J lost 4 bases; unmatched junction nucleotides: 1. From germline, CDR1 is LGHDT and CDR2 YNNKEL (reference sequence). CDR3 DNA sequence: TGTGCCAGCAGCCAAGCGGGACAGGGGAATCAGCCCCAGCATTTT. As protein: CASSQAGQGNQPQHF.

The rearrangement uses TRBV4-3 and TRBJ2-5; tentative D call: TRBD1 (6 bases). Trimming took 0 bases from V and 2 from J, leaving 16 bases between them. The CDR3 has 17 amino acids. In germline, CDR1 is LGHNA, CDR2 YSLEER. The CDR3 here is CASSQDQSGTSQETQYF. In DNA form, the CDR3 reads TGCGCCAGCAGCCAAGATCAATCGGGGACATCGCAAGAGACCCAGTACTTC.

This clonotype turned up a few times. The chain combines TRBV20-1 with TRBJ1-6, with D perhaps matching TRBD1 (5 bases). V shed 4 bases and J shed 3 bases, with 13 bases lying between them. The CDR3 length is 15 residues. CDR1 DFQATT and CDR2 SNEGSKA come from the germline V gene (reference sequence). This CDR3 is CSATDGGDYNSPLHF. For the CDR3, the DNA is TGCAGTGCTACCGACGGGGGAGACTATAATTCACCCCTCCACTTT.

The rearrangement joins TRBV9 to TRBJ2-5; no clear D. V gave up 3 bases and J gave up 2 bases, with 2 bases separating them. Germline assignment: CDR1 SGDLS and CDR2 YYNGEE. The length of the CDR3 is 11 residues. CDR3 nucleotide sequence: TGTGCCAGCAGCGATCAAGAGACCCAGTACTTC. Translated, it gives CASSDQETQYF.

The V call is TRBV20-1, the J call TRBJ1-5; 9 bases align to TRBD1. Germline V gives CDR1 DFQATT, CDR2 SNEGSKA (reference sequence). V dropped 6 bases and J dropped 5; count of bases not matched to a gene: 11. The CDR3 loop spans 15 amino acids. CDR3 DNA sequence: TGCAGTGCAAAACCCGGGACAGGGTTTCATCAGCCCCAGCATTTT. Its translation: CSAKPGTGFHQPQHF.

This clonotype has at least ten counts. As DNA, the CDR3 is TGCAGTGCTAGAGATACCAGGACAGGGGTCTACGAGCAGTACTTC. Translated, it gives CSARDTRTGVYEQYF. This chain joins TRBV20-1 and TRBJ2-7; TRBD1 agrees at 9 bases. The trim removed 0 bases at V and 3 bases at J, leaving 6 bases unmatched. Looked up from germline, CDR1 is DFQATT and CDR2 is SNEGSKA (reference sequence). The CDR3 spans 15 residues.

This clonotype was picked up many times. The chain combines TRBV20-1 with TRBJ1-5, with TRBD1 matching over 7 bases. The CDR3 sequence is 15 residues long. Germline V gene sequence: CDR1 DFQATT, CDR2 SNEGSKA (reference sequence). After removal of 4 bases from V and 5 bases from J, the junction contained 11 bases not matched to a gene. In DNA, the CDR3 is TGCAGTGCTACCCGACAGGGAGGGGAGTATCAGCCCCAGCATTTT. Its protein product is CSATRQGGEYQPQHF.

The chain is built from TRBV4-3 and TRBJ2-7, with 8 bases that match TRBD1. Germline CDR1 reads LGHNA; CDR2 reads YSLEER. With 0 bases clipped from V and 7 bases from J, the junction kept 8 bases outside the gene matches. The CDR3 totals 15 residues. CDR3: CASSQERTGTREQYF. CDR3 DNA: TGCGCCAGCAGCCAAGAGAGGACAGGGACCCGGGAGCAGTACTTC.

This clonotype came up a few times. V and J are TRBV7-2 and TRBJ2-7; TRBD1 aligns across 10 bases. The germline CDR1 and CDR2 sequences are SGHTA and FQGNSA. J was trimmed by 6 bases and V by 6 bases; bases with no gene match: 8. The CDR3 covers 14 residues. In DNA, the CDR3 is TGTGCCAGCAGTTGGGACAGGGGTCGACTCGAGCAGTACTTC. Encoded protein: CASSWDRGRLEQYF.

This clonotype has only a few counts. The J gene is TRBJ1-5, the V gene TRBV20-1; D possibly corresponds to TRBD1 (6 bases). The germline V gene has CDR1 DFQATT and CDR2 SNEGSKA (reference sequence). Trimming stripped 4 bases from V and 5 bases from J, with 18 bases between. The CDR3 loop spans 15 amino acids. The CDR3 protein is CSATSATGQHQPQHF. The DNA for the CDR3 is TGCAGTGCTACCTCGGCCACTGGACAGCATCAGCCCCAGCATTTT.

The rearrangement joins TRBV5-1 to TRBJ2-3, with D unclear. Trimming took 4 bases from V and 4 from J, leaving 13 bases between them. This CDR3 comprises 14 residues. The V gene's germline CDR1 is SGHRS and CDR2 YFSETQ. The CDR3: CASSHRTGSDTQYF. CDR3 DNA sequence: TGCGCCAGCAGCCATCGGACCGGCTCAGATACGCAGTATTTT.

The rearrangement uses TRBV28 and TRBJ2-2; D is ambiguous. The germline V gene has CDR1 MDHEN and CDR2 SYDVKM. This CDR3 is 17 amino acids long. V was pared by 6 bases and J by 6 bases, with 23 bases between. CDR3 in DNA: TGTGCCAGCAGCCTCGGGCGCCCCCCCGCTCGGGCCGGGGAGCTGTTTTTT. Its protein is CASSLGRPPARAGELFF.

This clonotype was picked up one time. The chain recombines TRBV20-1 with TRBJ2-7; 8 nucleotides match TRBD1. This CDR3 has 15 residues. V gave up 5 bases and J gave up 7 bases; unmatched junction bases: 16. Per the germline V gene, CDR1 is DFQATT and CDR2 is SNEGSKA (reference sequence). In DNA, the CDR3 is TGCAGTGCTGCGACAACAGGGGGAACACGAGGGGAGCAGTACTTC. It specifies CSAATTGGTRGEQYF.

V usage is TRBV5-6 and J usage is TRBJ1-5; D remains ambiguous. The ends were cut back, 4 bases at V and 3 bases at J, with 11 bases in the middle. The CDR3 covers 14 residues. The germline V gene has CDR1 SGHDT and CDR2 YYEEEE. The CDR3 DNA is TGTGCCAGCAGCAGGACGGCCCACAATCAGCCCCAGCATTTT. Translating gives CASSRTAHNQPQHF.

Only a few counts were recorded for this clonotype. The chain has TRBV20-1 and TRBJ2-5; 10 bases map to TRBD2. V was clipped by 3 bases and J by 5 bases; unmatched bases: 9. CDR1 and CDR2 from the germline V gene are DFQATT and SNEGSKA (reference sequence). The CDR3 runs to 15 residues. CDR3 sequence reads: CSASPETSGFETQYF. The CDR3 DNA reads TGCAGTGCTAGCCCCGAGACTAGCGGGTTCGAGACCCAGTACTTC.

The chain couples TRBV5-1 to TRBJ2-7; tentative D call: TRBD1 (6 bases). The V gene's germline CDR1 is SGHRS and CDR2 YFSETQ. CDR3 length: 15 residues. Trimming removed 2 bases from V and 0 bases from J, with 12 bases in between. The CDR3 loop is CASSFKTDSSYEQYF. CDR3 coding DNA: TGCGCCAGCAGCTTTAAGACGGACAGCTCCTACGAGCAGTACTTC. The full variable domain, with the rest looked up from reference TRBV5-1 and TRBJ2-7, is KAGVTQTPRYLIKTRGQQVTLSCSPISGHRSVSWYQQTPGQGLQFLFEYFSETQRNKGNFPGRFSGRQFSNSRSEMNVSTLELGDSALYLCASSFKTDSSYEQYFGPGTRLTVT.

In this sample, this clonotype turned up once. The chain carries TRBV6-2 or TRBV6-3 and TRBJ2-7; D is possibly TRBD2 (6 bases). Per the germline V gene, CDR1 is MNHEY and CDR2 is SVGEGT. The CDR3 has 15 residues. The germline V and J ends were trimmed by 2 bases and 2 bases, with 13 bases remaining between them. This CDR3 reads CASSYRVGRPYEQYF. The CDR3 bases are TGTGCCAGCAGTTACCGGGTCGGGAGACCCTACGAGCAGTACTTC.

This chain uses TRBV27 with TRBJ2-7; D call uncertain. CDR1 is MNHEY, CDR2 SMNVEV, per germline (reference sequence). With 3 bases removed from V and 5 bases from J, the gap between germline ends came to 11 bases. This CDR3 is 13 amino acids long. The CDR3, as DNA: TGTGCCAGCAGTTTTGGGGATACCCACGAGCAGTACTTC. Protein product: CASSFGDTHEQYF.

The chain carries TRBV10-3 and TRBJ2-7; TRBD2 might be the D (6 bases). Trimming took off 4 bases at V and 1 base at J, with 11 bases between the two ends. CDR3 size: 14 residues. Germline-derived CDR1 and CDR2 are ENHRY and SYGVKD. CDR3 in amino acids: CAISGRGGSYEQYF. DNA of the CDR3: TGTGCCATCAGTGGGAGGGGCGGGTCCTACGAGCAGTACTTC.

This clonotype was detected only a few times. The CDR3 region has the DNA TGTGCCAGCAGCTCCGGGACTAGCGGGGATGGGGGTACGCAGTATTTT. Protein product: CASSSGTSGDGGTQYF. The rearrangement joins TRBV9 to TRBJ2-3; TRBD2 matches 13 bases. Trimming removed 4 bases from V and 8 bases from J; junction bases left unmatched: 10. There are 16 residues in the CDR3. Germline loops: CDR1 SGDLS, CDR2 YYNGEE.